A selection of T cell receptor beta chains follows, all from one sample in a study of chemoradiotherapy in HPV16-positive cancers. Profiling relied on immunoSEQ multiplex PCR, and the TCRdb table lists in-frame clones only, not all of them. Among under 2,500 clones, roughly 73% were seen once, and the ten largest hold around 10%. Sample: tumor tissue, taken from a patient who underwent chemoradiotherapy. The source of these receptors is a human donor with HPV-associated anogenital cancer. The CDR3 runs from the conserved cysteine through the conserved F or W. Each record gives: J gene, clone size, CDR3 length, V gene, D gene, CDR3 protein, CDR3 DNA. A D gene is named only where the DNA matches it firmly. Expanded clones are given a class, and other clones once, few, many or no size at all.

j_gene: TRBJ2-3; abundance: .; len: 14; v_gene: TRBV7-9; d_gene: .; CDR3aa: CASSLAGSPDTQYF; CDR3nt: TGTGCCAGCAGCTTAGCGGGTAGCCCAGATACGCAGTATTTT
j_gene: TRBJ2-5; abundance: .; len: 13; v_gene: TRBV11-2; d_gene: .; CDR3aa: CASSLEHRETQYF; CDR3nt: TGTGCCAGCAGTCTTGAGCATAGGGAGACCCAGTACTTC
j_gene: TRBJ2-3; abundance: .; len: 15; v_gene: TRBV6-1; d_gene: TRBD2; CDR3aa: CASSASSGGTDTQYF; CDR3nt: TGTGCCAGCAGTGCATCTAGCGGGGGCACAGATACGCAGTATTTT
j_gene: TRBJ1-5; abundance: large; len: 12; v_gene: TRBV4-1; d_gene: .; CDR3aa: CASKGDNQPQHF; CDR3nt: TGCGCCAGCAAAGGTGACAATCAGCCCCAGCATTTT
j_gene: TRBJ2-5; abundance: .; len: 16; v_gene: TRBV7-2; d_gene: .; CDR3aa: CASSRLGAPPQETQYF; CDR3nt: TGTGCCAGCAGCAGACTAGGAGCCCCCCCCCAAGAGACCCAGTACTTC
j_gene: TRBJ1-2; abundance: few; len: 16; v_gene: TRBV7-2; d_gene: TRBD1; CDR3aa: CASSLDGTGYDYGYTF; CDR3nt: TGTGCCAGCAGCTTAGACGGGACAGGGTACGACTATGGCTACACCTTC
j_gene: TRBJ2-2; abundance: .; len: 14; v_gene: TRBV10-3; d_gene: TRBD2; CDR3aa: CATGGGQNTGELFF; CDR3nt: TGTGCCACGGGGGGGGGACAGAACACCGGGGAGCTGTTTTTT
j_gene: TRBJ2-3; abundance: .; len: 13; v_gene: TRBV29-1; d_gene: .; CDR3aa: CSVDPESGDTQYF; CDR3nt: TGCAGCGTTGACCCCGAGAGTGGAGATACGCAGTATTTT
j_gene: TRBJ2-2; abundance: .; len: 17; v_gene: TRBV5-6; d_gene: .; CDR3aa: CASSLDLGSSNTGELFF; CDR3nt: TGTGCCAGCAGCTTAGACTTAGGAAGCTCTAACACCGGGGAGCTGTTTTTT
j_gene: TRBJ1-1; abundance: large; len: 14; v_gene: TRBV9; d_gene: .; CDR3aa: CASSVAPENTEAFF; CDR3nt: TGTGCCAGCAGCGTAGCCCCGGAGAACACTGAAGCTTTCTTT
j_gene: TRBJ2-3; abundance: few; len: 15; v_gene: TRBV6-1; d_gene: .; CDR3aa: CASSALEGSTDTQYF; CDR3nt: TGTGCCAGCAGTGCCCTCGAAGGAAGCACAGATACGCAGTATTTT
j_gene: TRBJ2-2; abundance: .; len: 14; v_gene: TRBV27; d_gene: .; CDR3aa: CASSSTLIAGELFF; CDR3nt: TGTGCCAGCAGTTCTACCCTTATCGCCGGGGAGCTGTTTTTT
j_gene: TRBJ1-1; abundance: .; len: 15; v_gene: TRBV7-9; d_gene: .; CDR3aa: CASSLLFPTSTEAFF; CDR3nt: TGTGCCAGCAGCTTATTGTTTCCGACAAGTACTGAAGCTTTCTTT
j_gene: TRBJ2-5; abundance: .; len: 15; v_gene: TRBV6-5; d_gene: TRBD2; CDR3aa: CASRGLAGGTFAQYF; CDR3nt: TGTGCCAGCAGGGGACTAGCGGGGGGTACCTTCGCCCAGTACTTC
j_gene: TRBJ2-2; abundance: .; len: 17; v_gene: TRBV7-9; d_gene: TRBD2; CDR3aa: CASSSHRGERNTGELFF; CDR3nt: TGTGCCAGCAGCTCGCATCGGGGGGAGAGGAACACCGGGGAGCTGTTTTTT
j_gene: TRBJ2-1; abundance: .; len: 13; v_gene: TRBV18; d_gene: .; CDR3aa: CASSQAAYNEQFF; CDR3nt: TGTGCCAGCTCCCAGGCGGCTTACAATGAGCAGTTCTTC
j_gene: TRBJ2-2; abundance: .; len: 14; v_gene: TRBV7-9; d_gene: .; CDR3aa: CASSSGLNTGELFF; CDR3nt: TGTGCCAGCAGCAGCGGCCTGAACACCGGGGAGCTGTTTTTT
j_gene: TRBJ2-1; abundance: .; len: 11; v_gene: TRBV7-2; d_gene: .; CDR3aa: CASSPGVVAFF; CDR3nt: TGTGCCAGCAGCCCCGGGGTAGTGGCGTTCTTC
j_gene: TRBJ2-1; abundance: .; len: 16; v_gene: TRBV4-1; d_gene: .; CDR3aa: CASSHGAGYTYNEQFF; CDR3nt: TGCGCCAGCAGCCATGGAGCGGGCTATACCTACAATGAGCAGTTCTTC
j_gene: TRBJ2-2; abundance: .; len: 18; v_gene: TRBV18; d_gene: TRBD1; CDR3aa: CASSPYQWTGWDTGELFF; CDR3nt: TGTGCCAGCTCACCTTATCAGTGGACAGGGTGGGACACCGGGGAGCTGTTTTTT
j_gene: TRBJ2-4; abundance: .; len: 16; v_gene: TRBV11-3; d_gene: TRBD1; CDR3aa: CASSLDGTGTFGIQYF; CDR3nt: TGTGCCAGCAGCTTAGATGGGACAGGGACCTTCGGCATTCAGTACTTC
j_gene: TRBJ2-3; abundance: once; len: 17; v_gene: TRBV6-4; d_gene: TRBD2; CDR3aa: CASSDSAAGGPVDTQYF; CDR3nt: TGTGCCAGCAGTGACTCGGCAGCGGGAGGGCCGGTCGATACGCAGTATTTT
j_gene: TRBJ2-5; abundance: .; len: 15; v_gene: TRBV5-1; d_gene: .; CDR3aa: CASSRNPTGQETQYF; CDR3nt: TGCGCCAGCAGCAGAAACCCGACAGGCCAAGAGACCCAGTACTTC
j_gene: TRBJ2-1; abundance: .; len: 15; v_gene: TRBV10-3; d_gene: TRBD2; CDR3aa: CAISETGGSYNEQFF; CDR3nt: TGTGCCATCAGTGAGACGGGGGGTTCCTACAATGAGCAGTTCTTC
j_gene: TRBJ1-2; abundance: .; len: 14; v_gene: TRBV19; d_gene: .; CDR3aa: CASSTPGRNYGYTF; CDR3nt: TGTGCCAGTAGTACTCCGGGGAGAAACTATGGCTACACCTTC
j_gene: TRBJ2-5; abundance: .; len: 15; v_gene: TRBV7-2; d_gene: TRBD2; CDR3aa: CASSFDSGRGETQYF; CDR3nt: TGTGCCAGCAGCTTCGACAGCGGGCGGGGGGAGACCCAGTACTTC
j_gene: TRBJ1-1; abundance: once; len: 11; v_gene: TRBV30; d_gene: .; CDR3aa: CAWSGKTSAFF; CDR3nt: TGTGCCTGGAGTGGTAAGACGTCAGCTTTCTTT
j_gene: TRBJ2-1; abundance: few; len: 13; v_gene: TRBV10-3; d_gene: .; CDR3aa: CALRGGKDNEQFF; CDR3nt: TGTGCCCTCAGGGGGGGCAAGGACAATGAGCAGTTCTTC
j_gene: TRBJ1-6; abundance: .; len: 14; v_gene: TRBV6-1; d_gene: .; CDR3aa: CASNGGAENSPLHF; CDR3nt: TGTGCCAGCAACGGAGGGGCGGAGAATTCACCCCTCCACTTT
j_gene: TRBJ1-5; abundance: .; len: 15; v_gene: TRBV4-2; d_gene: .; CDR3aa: CASSQESSSPRPQHF; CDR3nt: TGTGCCAGCAGCCAAGAGTCGAGCAGTCCCAGGCCCCAGCATTTT
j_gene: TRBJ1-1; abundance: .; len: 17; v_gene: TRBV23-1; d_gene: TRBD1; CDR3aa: CASSFPGQGRGNTEAFF; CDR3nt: TGCGCCAGCAGTTTCCCGGGACAGGGGAGGGGGAACACTGAAGCTTTCTTT
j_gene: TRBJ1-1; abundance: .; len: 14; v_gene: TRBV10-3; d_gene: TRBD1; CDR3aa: CAIRVDRDLGEAFF; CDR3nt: TGTGCCATCAGAGTAGACAGGGACTTAGGGGAAGCTTTCTTT
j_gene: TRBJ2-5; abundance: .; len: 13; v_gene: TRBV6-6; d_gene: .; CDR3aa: CASLHGAQETQYF; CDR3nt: TGTGCCAGCCTTCATGGGGCTCAAGAGACCCAGTACTTC
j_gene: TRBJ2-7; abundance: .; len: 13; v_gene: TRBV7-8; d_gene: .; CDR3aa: CASSLGSEYEQYF; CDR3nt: TGTGCCAGCAGCTTGGGGTCGGAATACGAGCAGTACTTC
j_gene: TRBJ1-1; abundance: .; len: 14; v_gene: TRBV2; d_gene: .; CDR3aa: CASRPPEGDTEAFF; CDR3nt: TGTGCCAGCAGACCTCCCGAGGGAGACACTGAAGCTTTCTTT
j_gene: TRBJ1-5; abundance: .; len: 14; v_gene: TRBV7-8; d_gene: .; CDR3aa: CASSLGTQAQPQHF; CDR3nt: TGTGCCAGCAGCTTAGGTACACAGGCGCAGCCCCAGCATTTT